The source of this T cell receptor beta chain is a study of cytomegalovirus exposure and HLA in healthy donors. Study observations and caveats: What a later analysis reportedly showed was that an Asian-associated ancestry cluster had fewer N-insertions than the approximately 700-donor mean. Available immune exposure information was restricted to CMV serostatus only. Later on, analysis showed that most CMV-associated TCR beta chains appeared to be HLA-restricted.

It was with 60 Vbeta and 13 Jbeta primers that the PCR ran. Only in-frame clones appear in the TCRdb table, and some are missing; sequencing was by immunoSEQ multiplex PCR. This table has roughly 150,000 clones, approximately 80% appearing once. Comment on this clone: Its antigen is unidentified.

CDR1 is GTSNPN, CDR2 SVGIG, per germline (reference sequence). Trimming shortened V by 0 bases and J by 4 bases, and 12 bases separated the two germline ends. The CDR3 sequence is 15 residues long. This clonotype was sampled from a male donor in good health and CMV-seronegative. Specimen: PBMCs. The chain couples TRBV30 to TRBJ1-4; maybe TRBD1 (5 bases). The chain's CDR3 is CAWSVDRQCNEKLFF. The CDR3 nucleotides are TGTGCCTGGAGTGTAGATAGACAGTGTAATGAAAAACTGTTTTTT.